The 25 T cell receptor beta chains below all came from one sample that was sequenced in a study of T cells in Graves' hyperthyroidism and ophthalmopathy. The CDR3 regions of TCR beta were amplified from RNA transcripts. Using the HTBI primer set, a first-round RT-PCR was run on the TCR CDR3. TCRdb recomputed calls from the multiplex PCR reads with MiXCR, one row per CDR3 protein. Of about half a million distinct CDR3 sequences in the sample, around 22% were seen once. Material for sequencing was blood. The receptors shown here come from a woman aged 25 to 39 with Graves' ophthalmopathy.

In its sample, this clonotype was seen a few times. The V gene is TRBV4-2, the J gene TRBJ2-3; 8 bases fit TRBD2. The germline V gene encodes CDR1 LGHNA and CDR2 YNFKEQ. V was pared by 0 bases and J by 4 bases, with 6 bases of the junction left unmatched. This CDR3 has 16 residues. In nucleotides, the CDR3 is TGTGCCAGCAGCCAAGATTTCGACGGGGGGGCAGATACGCAGTATTTT. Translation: CASSQDFDGGADTQYF.

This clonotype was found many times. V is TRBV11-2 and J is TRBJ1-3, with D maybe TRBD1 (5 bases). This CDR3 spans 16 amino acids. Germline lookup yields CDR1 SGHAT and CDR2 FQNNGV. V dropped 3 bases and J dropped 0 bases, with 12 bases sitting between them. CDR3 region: CASSLVRGDSGNTIYF. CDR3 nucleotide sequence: TGTGCCAGCAGCTTGGTCCGGGGGGACTCTGGAAACACCATATATTTT.

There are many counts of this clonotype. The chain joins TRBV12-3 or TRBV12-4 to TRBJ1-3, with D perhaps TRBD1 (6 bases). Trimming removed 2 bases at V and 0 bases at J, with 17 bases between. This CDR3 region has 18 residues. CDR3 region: CASSLWPTGSISGNTIYF. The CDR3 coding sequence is TGTGCCAGCAGTTTATGGCCGACAGGAAGCATCTCTGGAAACACCATATATTTT.

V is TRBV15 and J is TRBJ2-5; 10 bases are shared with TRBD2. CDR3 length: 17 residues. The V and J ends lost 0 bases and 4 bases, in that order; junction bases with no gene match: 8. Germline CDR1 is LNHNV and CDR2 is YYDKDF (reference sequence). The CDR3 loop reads CATSREPLAGGGETQYF. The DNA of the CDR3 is TGTGCCACCAGCAGAGAGCCTTTAGCGGGGGGCGGAGAGACCCAGTACTTC.

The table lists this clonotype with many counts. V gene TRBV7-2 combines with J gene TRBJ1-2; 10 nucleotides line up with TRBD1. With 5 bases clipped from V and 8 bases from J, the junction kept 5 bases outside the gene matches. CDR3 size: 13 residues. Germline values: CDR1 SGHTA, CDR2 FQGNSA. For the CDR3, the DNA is TGTGCCAGCAGCGTCCGGGACAGGGGAGGCTACACCTTC. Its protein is CASSVRDRGGYTF. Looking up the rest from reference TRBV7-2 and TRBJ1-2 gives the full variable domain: GAGVSQSPSNKVTEKGKDVELRCDPISGHTALYWYRQSLGQGLEFLIYFQGNSAPDKSGLPSDRFSAERTGGSVSTLTIQRTQQEDSAVYLCASSVRDRGGYTFGSGTRLTVV.

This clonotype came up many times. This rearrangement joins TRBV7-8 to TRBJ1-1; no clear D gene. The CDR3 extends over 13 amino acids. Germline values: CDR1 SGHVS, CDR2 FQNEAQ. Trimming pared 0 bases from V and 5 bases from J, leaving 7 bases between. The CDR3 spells CASSLALRTEAFF. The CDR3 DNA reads TGTGCCAGCAGCTTAGCGCTAAGGACTGAAGCTTTCTTT.

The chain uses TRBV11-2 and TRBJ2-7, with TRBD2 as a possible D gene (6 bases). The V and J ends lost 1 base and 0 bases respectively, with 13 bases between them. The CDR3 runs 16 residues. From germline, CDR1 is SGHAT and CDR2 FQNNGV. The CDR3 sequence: CASSLVTGTPSYEQYF. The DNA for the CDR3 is TGTGCCAGCAGCTTAGTTACCGGGACTCCCTCCTACGAGCAGTACTTC.

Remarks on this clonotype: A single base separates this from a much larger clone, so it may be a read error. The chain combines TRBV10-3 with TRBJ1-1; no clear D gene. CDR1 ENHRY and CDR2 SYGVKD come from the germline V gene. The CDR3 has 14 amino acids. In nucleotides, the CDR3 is TGTGTCATCAGTGAGGCGGGATGGAACACTGAAGCTTTCTTT. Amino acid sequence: CVISEAGWNTEAFF.

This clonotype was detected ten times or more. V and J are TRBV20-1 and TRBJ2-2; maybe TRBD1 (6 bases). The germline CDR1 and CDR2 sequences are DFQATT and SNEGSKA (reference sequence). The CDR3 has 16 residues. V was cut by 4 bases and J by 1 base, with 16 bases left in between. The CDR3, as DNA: TGCAGTGCTAATAGAGGGGGTTTCGGGAACACCGGGGAGCTGTTTTTT. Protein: CSANRGGFGNTGELFF.

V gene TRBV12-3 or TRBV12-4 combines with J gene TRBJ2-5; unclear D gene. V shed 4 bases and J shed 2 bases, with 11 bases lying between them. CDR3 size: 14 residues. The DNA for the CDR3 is TGTGCCAGCAGTTCCCTGGGCAGTCAAGAGACCCAGTACTTC. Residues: CASSSLGSQETQYF.

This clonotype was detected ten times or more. CDR3 region: CASSYQDRLYGPLHF. CDR3 sequence (DNA): TGTGCCAGCAGTTATCAGGACAGGCTCTATGGACCCCTCCACTTT. V gene TRBV6-2 or TRBV6-3 combines with J gene TRBJ1-6, with 7 bases lining up with TRBD1. The V gene end was trimmed by 3 bases and the J gene end by 12 bases; junction bases not matched to a gene: 11. Germline V gene lookup returns CDR1 MNHEY and CDR2 SVGEGT. CDR3 size: 15 residues.

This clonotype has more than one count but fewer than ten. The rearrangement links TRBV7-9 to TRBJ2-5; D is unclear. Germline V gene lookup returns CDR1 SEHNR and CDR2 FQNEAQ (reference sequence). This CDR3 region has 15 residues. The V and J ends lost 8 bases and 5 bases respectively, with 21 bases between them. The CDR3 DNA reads TGTGCCAGCGATAACTACCGACAACCAAGCGAGACCCAGTACTTC. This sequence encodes CASDNYRQPSETQYF.

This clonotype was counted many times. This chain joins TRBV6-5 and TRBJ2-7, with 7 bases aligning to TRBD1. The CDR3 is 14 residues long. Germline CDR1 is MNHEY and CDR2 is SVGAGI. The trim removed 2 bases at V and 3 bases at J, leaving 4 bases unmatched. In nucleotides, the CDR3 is TGTGCCAGCAGTTACGACGGACAGGTCTACGAGCAGTACTTC. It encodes CASSYDGQVYEQYF.

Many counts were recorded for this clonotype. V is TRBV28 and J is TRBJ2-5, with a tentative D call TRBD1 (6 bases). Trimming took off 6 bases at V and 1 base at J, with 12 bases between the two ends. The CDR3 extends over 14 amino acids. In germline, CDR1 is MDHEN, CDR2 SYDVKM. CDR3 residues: CASSRGPLQETQYF. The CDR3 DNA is TGTGCCAGCAGCAGGGGCCCCCTCCAAGAGACCCAGTACTTC.

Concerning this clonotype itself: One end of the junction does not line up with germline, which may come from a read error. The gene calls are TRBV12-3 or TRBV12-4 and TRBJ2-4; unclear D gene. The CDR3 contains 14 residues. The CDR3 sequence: CASSFSRAKNIKYF. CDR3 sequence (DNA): TGTGCCAGCAGTTTTTCCCGAGCCAAAAACATTAAGTACTTC.

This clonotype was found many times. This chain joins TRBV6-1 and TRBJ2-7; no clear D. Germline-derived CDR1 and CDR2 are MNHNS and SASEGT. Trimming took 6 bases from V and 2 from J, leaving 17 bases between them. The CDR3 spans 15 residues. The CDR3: CASSRSTFRPYEQYF. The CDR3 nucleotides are TGTGCCAGCAGCCGGAGCACGTTCCGTCCCTACGAGCAGTACTTC.

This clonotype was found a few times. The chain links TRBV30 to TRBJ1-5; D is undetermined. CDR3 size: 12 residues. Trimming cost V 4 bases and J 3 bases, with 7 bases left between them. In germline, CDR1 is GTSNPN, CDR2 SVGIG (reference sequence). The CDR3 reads CAWNNDNQPQHF. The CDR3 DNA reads TGTGCCTGGAATAATGACAATCAGCCCCAGCATTTT.

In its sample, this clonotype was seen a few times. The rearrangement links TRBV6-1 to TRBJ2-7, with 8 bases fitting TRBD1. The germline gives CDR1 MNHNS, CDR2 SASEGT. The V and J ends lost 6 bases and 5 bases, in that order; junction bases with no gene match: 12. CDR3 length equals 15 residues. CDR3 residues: CASSQDRVGKDEQYF. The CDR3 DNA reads TGTGCCAGCAGCCAGGACAGGGTGGGGAAGGACGAGCAGTACTTC.

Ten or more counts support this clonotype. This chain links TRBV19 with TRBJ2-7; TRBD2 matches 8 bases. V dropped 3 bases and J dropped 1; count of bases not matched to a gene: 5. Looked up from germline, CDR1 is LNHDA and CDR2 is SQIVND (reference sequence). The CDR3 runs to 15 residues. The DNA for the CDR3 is TGTGCCAGTAGTATTGGCGGGGGGCCTTCCTACGAGCAGTACTTC. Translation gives CASSIGGGPSYEQYF.

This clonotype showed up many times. The CDR3 DNA reads TGTGCCAGTAGTACCTTCTCGGACAGGTCGGGTGAGACCCAGTACTTC. It specifies CASSTFSDRSGETQYF. The rearrangement links TRBV19 to TRBJ2-5; 7 bases fit TRBD1. Germline CDR1 LNHDA, CDR2 SQIVND (reference sequence). The J segment lost 5 bases and the V segment lost 4 bases, leaving 13 bases of the junction unmatched. This CDR3 comprises 16 residues.

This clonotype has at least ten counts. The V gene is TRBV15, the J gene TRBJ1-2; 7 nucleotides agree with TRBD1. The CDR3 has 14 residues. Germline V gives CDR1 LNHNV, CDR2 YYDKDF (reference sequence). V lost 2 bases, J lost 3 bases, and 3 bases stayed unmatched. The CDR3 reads CATSRPGQDYGYTF. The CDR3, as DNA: TGTGCCACCAGCAGACCTGGACAGGACTATGGCTACACCTTC. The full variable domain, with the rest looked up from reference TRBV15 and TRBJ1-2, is DAMVIQNPRYQVTQFGKPVTLSCSQTLNHNVMYWYQQKSSQAPKLLFHYYDKDFNNEADTPDNFQSRRPNTSFCFLDIRSPGLGDTAMYLCATSRPGQDYGYTFGSGTRLTVV.

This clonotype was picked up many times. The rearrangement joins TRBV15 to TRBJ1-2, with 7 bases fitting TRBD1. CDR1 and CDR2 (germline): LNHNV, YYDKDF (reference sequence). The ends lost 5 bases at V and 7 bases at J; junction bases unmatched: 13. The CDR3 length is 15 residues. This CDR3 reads CATSGGAGGGGGYTF. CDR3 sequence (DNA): TGTGCCACCAGCGGGGGGGCAGGGGGAGGCGGTGGCTACACCTTC.

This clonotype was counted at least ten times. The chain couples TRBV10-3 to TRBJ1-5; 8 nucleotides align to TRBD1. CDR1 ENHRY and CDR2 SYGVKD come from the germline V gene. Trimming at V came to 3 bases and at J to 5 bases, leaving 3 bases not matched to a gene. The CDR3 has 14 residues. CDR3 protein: CAISEGTGYQPQHF. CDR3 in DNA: TGTGCCATCAGTGAAGGGACAGGCTATCAGCCCCAGCATTTT.

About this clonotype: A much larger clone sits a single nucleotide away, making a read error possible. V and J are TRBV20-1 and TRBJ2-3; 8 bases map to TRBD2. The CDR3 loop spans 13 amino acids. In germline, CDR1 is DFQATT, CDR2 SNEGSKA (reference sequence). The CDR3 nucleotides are TGCAGTGCTATCGGACTAGCTACAGATTCGCAGTATTTT. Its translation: CSAIGLATDSQYF.

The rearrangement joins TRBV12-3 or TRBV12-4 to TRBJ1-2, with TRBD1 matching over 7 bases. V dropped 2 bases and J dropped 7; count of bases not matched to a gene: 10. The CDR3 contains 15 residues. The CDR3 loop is CASSLQVTGERGYTF. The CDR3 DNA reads TGTGCCAGCAGTTTACAGGTTACAGGGGAGCGTGGCTACACCTTC.